The 22 T cell receptor beta chains listed next were all sequenced from one sample in a study of T cell responses to AZD1222 COVID-19 vaccine. Measured with immunoSEQ multiplex PCR; TCRdb has only the in-frame clones, and not every one. The data hold 95,000 to 100,000 clones, with almost 90% observed a single time. Sequencing used peripheral blood, obtained 28 days after the second AZD1222 dose. The receptors derive from an adult who received the AZD1222 COVID-19 vaccine.

The chain links TRBV10-2 to TRBJ2-1; weak D call: TRBD1 (5 bases). Germline CDR1 reads WSHSY; CDR2 reads SAAADI. This CDR3 spans 12 amino acids. V shed 7 bases and J shed 4 bases, with 8 bases lying between them. CDR3 sequence: CASTAGYNEQFF. Here the CDR3 DNA reads TGCGCCAGCACGGCAGGGTACAATGAGCAGTTCTTC.

This clone was counted once. The chain has TRBV11-2 and TRBJ2-3; TRBD2 aligns across 7 bases. The junction had 9 bases not matched to a gene; V was cut back by 5 bases and J by 4 bases. Germline lookup yields CDR1 SGHAT and CDR2 FQNNGV. The CDR3 runs 15 residues. The CDR3 DNA follows: TGTGCCAGCAGCCTTCTGGGCGGGAGTGCAGATACGCAGTATTTT. It codes for CASSLLGGSADTQYF.

This clone showed up just once. J is TRBJ2-5 and V is TRBV2; D unresolved. The CDR3 length is 15 residues. V was trimmed by 9 bases and J by 7 bases, leaving 24 bases between them. The V gene's germline CDR1 is SNHLY and CDR2 FYNNEI. The CDR3 sequence: CASNINGSPPGTQYF. The CDR3 DNA sequence: TGTGCCAGTAATATTAACGGGTCTCCCCCGGGGACCCAGTACTTC.

The rearrangement links TRBV3-1 (or the pseudogene TRBV3-2) to TRBJ1-2; 10 nucleotides agree with TRBD1. The CDR3 sequence is 14 residues long. Trimming at V came to 3 bases and at J to 7 bases, leaving 5 bases not matched to a gene. Germline V gene sequence: CDR1 LGHDT, CDR2 YNNKEL (reference sequence). The CDR3 DNA is TGTGCCAGCAGCCAGGACCGGGACAGGGGTGGCTACACCTTC. Residues: CASSQDRDRGGYTF.

This clone was seen a handful of times. The chain couples TRBV27 to TRBJ2-7, with 8 bases aligning to TRBD1. The trim removed 5 bases at V and 3 bases at J, leaving 9 bases unmatched. This CDR3 has 15 amino acids. Germline V gives CDR1 MNHEY, CDR2 SMNVEV (reference sequence). CDR3: CASSPSRDRNYEQYF. Written as DNA, the CDR3 is TGTGCCAGCAGTCCCTCCCGGGACAGGAACTACGAGCAGTACTTC.

This chain uses TRBV10-1 with TRBJ2-7; 7 nucleotides match TRBD1. Germline CDR1 and CDR2: WNHNN and SYGVQD (reference sequence). The trim removed 2 bases at V and 2 bases at J, leaving 3 bases unmatched. CDR3 length equals 14 residues. The CDR3 loop reads CASSEGQGAYEQYF. The CDR3 coding sequence is TGCGCCAGCAGTGAGGGGCAGGGGGCCTACGAGCAGTACTTC.

In this sample, this clone turned up once. The gene calls are TRBV7-7 and TRBJ1-4, with a possible D match to TRBD1 (5 bases). Germline assignment: CDR1 SSHAT and CDR2 FNYEAQ (reference sequence). V was cut by 0 bases and J by 8 bases, with 16 bases left in between. The CDR3 sequence is 16 residues long. CDR3 in amino acids: CASSLAAGVLGEKLFF. Here the CDR3 DNA reads TGTGCCAGCAGCTTAGCCGCGGGGGTACTGGGAGAAAAACTGTTTTTT.

This chain joins TRBV18 and TRBJ1-2, with D uncertain. V was pared by 3 bases and J by 4 bases, with 12 bases between. CDR1 is KGHSH and CDR2 is LQKENI in the germline V gene. The CDR3 has 14 amino acids. The CDR3 is CASSPIGETYGYTF. The CDR3 DNA is TGTGCCAGCTCACCTATAGGAGAGACCTATGGCTACACCTTC.

This clone was seen just once. This sequence joins TRBV7-9 and TRBJ2-5, with 7 bases lining up with TRBD1. J gave up 1 base and V 0 bases, and 5 bases lay outside the gene matches. This CDR3 spans 16 amino acids. CDR1 SEHNR and CDR2 FQNEAQ come from the germline V gene (reference sequence). The CDR3 nucleotides read TGTGCCAGCAGCTTAGCTACAGGGGCGACCCAAGAGACCCAGTACTTC. Translating it yields CASSLATGATQETQYF.

V and J are TRBV4-1 and TRBJ1-2, with no clear D. With 5 bases removed from V and 8 bases from J, the gap between germline ends came to 21 bases. CDR3 length: 15 amino acids. The V gene's germline CDR1 is MGHRA and CDR2 YSYEKL. The CDR3 coding sequence is TGCGCCAGCAGCAAAGGTCAAGGGCAGGTGGACGGCTACACCTTC. Its protein product is CASSKGQGQVDGYTF.

In this sample, this clone turned up once. The chain has TRBV29-1 and TRBJ1-1; a possible D gene is TRBD1 (6 bases). The CDR3 is 12 residues long. Trimming took 6 bases from V and 4 from J, leaving 12 bases between them. Germline values: CDR1 SQVTM, CDR2 ANQGSEA. CDR3 sequence reads: CSVEGDPTEAFF. The CDR3 region has the DNA TGCAGCGTGGAGGGGGATCCCACTGAAGCTTTCTTT. Based on the CDR3 plus reference TRBV29-1 and TRBJ1-1, the full variable domain is SAVISQKPSRDICQRGTSLTIQCQVDSQVTMMFWYRQQPGQSLTLIATANQGSEATYESGFVIDKFPISRPNLTFSTLTVSNMSPEDSSIYLCSVEGDPTEAFFGQGTRLTVV.

This clone has only a few counts. The genes are TRBV6-5 and TRBJ1-2; unclear D gene. Germline V lookup: CDR1 MNHEY, CDR2 SVGAGI. V lost 6 bases to trimming and J lost 4 bases, with 12 bases between them. There are 13 residues in the CDR3. DNA of the CDR3: TGTGCCAGCAGATCCACGACATCCTATGGCTACACCTTC. Translating it yields CASRSTTSYGYTF.

This clone appeared a single time. The gene calls are TRBV30 and TRBJ2-5; D not certain. Per germline, CDR1 GTSNPN and CDR2 SVGIG (reference sequence). The CDR3 sequence is 12 residues long. Trimming took 1 base from V and 2 from J, leaving 5 bases between them. The CDR3 is CAWSAQQETQYF. In DNA, the CDR3 is TGTGCCTGGAGTGCCCAACAAGAGACCCAGTACTTC.

This clone was detected only once. The V and J genes are TRBV27 and TRBJ1-1; D uncertain. Germline assignment: CDR1 MNHEY and CDR2 SMNVEV (reference sequence). The V and J ends lost 6 bases and 3 bases respectively, with 11 bases between them. CDR3 size: 13 residues. The CDR3 loop reads CASSYNPYTEAFF. DNA of the CDR3: TGTGCCAGCAGCTATAACCCATACACTGAAGCTTTCTTT.

Comments on this clone: Other DNA variants within this sample encode the same CDR3. The rearrangement joins TRBV6-1 to TRBJ2-1; unclear D gene. The CDR3 is 15 residues long. Trimming removed 1 base at V and 0 bases at J, with 7 bases between. Germline values: CDR1 MNHNS, CDR2 SASEGT. As DNA, the CDR3 is TGTGCCAGCAGTGAAGAACAGCTCTCCTACAATGAGCAGTTCTTC. Protein sequence: CASSEEQLSYNEQFF.

This clone was detected only once. The CDR3 DNA reads as TGTGCCAGCAGTTACCTGTCTTCGGGTCGCACCGGGGAGCTGTTTTTT. Its protein is CASSYLSSGRTGELFF. The chain recombines TRBV6-5 with TRBJ2-2; D gene ambiguous. The CDR3 length is 16 residues. V dropped 2 bases and J dropped 4 bases, with 14 bases sitting between them. The germline gives CDR1 MNHEY, CDR2 SVGAGI.

With regard to this clone: Other DNA variants within this sample encode the same CDR3. The genes are TRBV5-1 and TRBJ2-7; D call uncertain. Looked up from germline, CDR1 is SGHRS and CDR2 is YFSETQ. V lost 0 bases and J 3 bases, leaving 4 bases between the germline ends. This CDR3 region has 12 residues. The CDR3 DNA sequence: TGCGCCAGCAGCTTGGAGGGCTACGAGCAGTACTTC. It is translated as CASSLEGYEQYF.

V usage is TRBV6-6 and J usage is TRBJ2-1; D possibly corresponds to TRBD1 (6 bases). CDR1 and CDR2 (germline): MNHNY, SVGAGI (reference sequence). V was pared by 6 bases and J by 8 bases, with 11 bases between. The CDR3 runs 12 residues. As DNA, the CDR3 is TGTGCCAGCAGCGCAGGGGTACATGAGCAGTTCTTC. Its translation: CASSAGVHEQFF.

V usage is TRBV5-1 and J usage is TRBJ1-4, with no clear D. CDR1 is SGHRS and CDR2 is YFSETQ in the germline V gene. Trimming cost V 4 bases and J 8 bases, with 12 bases left between them. The CDR3 is 13 amino acids. CDR3 coding DNA: TGCGCCAGCAGCCTAATGGTCGGAGAAAAACTGTTTTTT. Translating gives CASSLMVGEKLFF.

The V and J genes are TRBV5-5 and TRBJ2-1; D remains unclear. The CDR3 spans 13 residues. In germline, CDR1 is SGHKS, CDR2 YYEKEE (reference sequence). Trimming took off 4 bases at V and 12 bases at J, with 17 bases between the two ends. The CDR3 nucleotides are TGTGCCAGCAGCCCATGGACGGTCGAGCGGCAGTTCTTC. Protein sequence: CASSPWTVERQFF.

The genes are TRBV29-1 and TRBJ2-1; 7 bases agree with TRBD2. This CDR3 is built from 17 residues. J was trimmed by 7 bases and V by 3 bases; bases with no gene match: 18. CDR1 is SQVTM and CDR2 is ANQGSEA in the germline V gene. The DNA for the CDR3 is TGCAGCGTTGATAAATTGATGGGCGGGAGTTCGCGGAATGAGCAGTTCTTC. It yields the protein CSVDKLMGGSSRNEQFF.

The DNA of the CDR3 is TGTGCCAGCAGGCTCGGCAGGGGGAACTCACCCCTCCACTTT. Protein: CASRLGRGNSPLHF. V is TRBV27 and J is TRBJ1-6, with TRBD1 identical over 7 bases. J gave up 10 bases and V 6 bases, and 9 bases lay outside the gene matches. The CDR3 is 14 residues long. CDR1 is MNHEY, CDR2 SMNVEV, per germline (reference sequence).